This T cell receptor beta chain is from a study of cytomegalovirus exposure and HLA in healthy donors. About the research overall: The early release's HLA-typed donors yielded approximately 81 million unique TCRs.

The CDR3 sequence is 15 residues long. Germline loops: CDR1 PRHDT, CDR2 FYEKMQ (reference sequence). Trimming took 6 bases from V and 3 from J; bases not matched to a gene: 8. As for this clone: Its antigen is still unknown.

General study findings and limits: Follow-up analysis later connected one missense variant in DCLRE1C with trimming of TCR beta V- and J-genes. Per published reports, the classifier diagnosed cytomegalovirus status with high specificity and sensitivity.

Researchers ran the PCR with 60 Vbeta and 13 Jbeta primers. Sequencing was performed with immunoSEQ multiplex PCR; in TCRdb, only in-frame clones are kept and a portion is missing. This table has about 93,000 clones, roughly 72% appearing once. The sample taken for sequencing was PBMCs. This TCR was recovered from a man between 25 and 39 years old in good health and CMV-seronegative. The chain links TRBV13 to TRBJ1-2; 9 bases line up with TRBD1. CDR3 sequence (DNA): TGTGCCAGCAGGAGGGTGGGGGACAGGGACTATGGCTACACCTTC. Translated: CASRRVGDRDYGYTF. The whole variable domain, filled in from reference TRBV13 and TRBJ1-2, reads AAGVIQSPRHLIKEKRETATLKCYPIPRHDTVYWYQQGPGQDPQFLISFYEKMQSDKGSIPDRFSAQQFSDYHSELNMSSLELGDSALYFCASRRVGDRDYGYTFGSGTRLTVV.